This T cell receptor beta chain was recovered during a study of T cell responses to AZD1222 COVID-19 vaccine. Whole-study findings and limits: After two AZD1222 doses, spike-specific TCR breadth and depth rose versus day 0. Repertoire collection took place solely once the T cell response had peaked.

The CDR3 is 11 residues long. V lost 4 bases and J lost 10, with 9 bases in between. Germline CDR1 SGHDT, CDR2 YYEEEE. On this clone: Its antigen is still unknown.

Doses given second, at about 4 or about 12 weeks, were pooled. Profiling relied on immunoSEQ multiplex PCR, and the TCRdb table lists in-frame clones only, not all of them. The top ten clones hold roughly 4.4% of a sample with approximately 110,000 clones, more than 75% of them seen once. The source of this sequence is an adult who received the AZD1222 COVID-19 vaccine. The material was peripheral blood, obtained 28 days after the second AZD1222 dose. V usage is TRBV5-6 and J usage is TRBJ2-1, with D perhaps matching TRBD2 (5 bases). The CDR3 loop is CASSRGFEQFF. In nucleotides, the CDR3 is TGTGCCAGCAGCCGGGGTTTCGAGCAGTTCTTC.